This T cell receptor beta chain was retrieved from a study of shared clonotypes between healthy human individuals. Study-level background: Plates per donor: three CD4 naive, three CD4 memory, two CD8 naive, one CD8 memory.

CD8 cells classed as naive were CD45RO-negative and positively selected for CCR7, excluding terminally differentiated effector memory CD45RA+ cells. Donors, without exception, were Caucasian adults residing in Nashville, Tennessee. V was cut by 8 bases and J by 0 bases, with 5 bases left in between. CDR1 SNHLY and CDR2 FYNNEI come from the germline V gene. This CDR3 contains 12 residues. In the original workflow: With immunoSEQ giving junction-only sequences and no quality scores, filtering differed. Data came from immunoSEQ multiplex PCR; TCRdb stores just in-frame clones and leaves some out. From that table come the V and J calls and clone size; the DNA was used to work out D and trimming. The table has about 750,000 clones, 85% to 95% seen once; the top ten hold about 24%.

This clonotype was obtained from a man aged 30 to 45 in good health. Sequencing was done on a sample of naive CD8+ T cells sorted from blood. The chain is built from TRBV2 and TRBJ1-3; no clear D gene. The CDR3, as DNA: TGTGCCAGCCCGGGCTCTGGAAACACCATATATTTT. This codes for CASPGSGNTIYF.